The 32 T cell receptor beta chains presented below share a single source sample, sequenced in a study of cytomegalovirus exposure and HLA in healthy donors. Clones were read by immunoSEQ multiplex PCR, and TCRdb kept only the in-frame ones, dropping some. The repertoire consists of 150,000 to 200,000 clones, with 75% to 95% occurring once and the leading ten covering approximately 2.9%. The specimen sequenced was PBMCs. The receptors were gathered from a woman aged 18-30 years in good health and CMV-seropositive.

This rearrangement joins TRBV7-9 to TRBJ2-3; the D is unclear. V was cut by 1 base and J by 2 bases, with 4 bases left in between. Germline assignment: CDR1 SEHNR and CDR2 FQNEAQ (reference sequence). The CDR3 length is 13 residues. The CDR3 loop reads CASSLGATDTQYF. Written as DNA, the CDR3 is TGTGCCAGCAGCTTAGGGGCCACAGATACGCAGTATTTT. The variable domain in full, with the rest retrieved from reference TRBV7-9 and TRBJ2-3, is DTGVSQNPRHKITKRGQNVTFRCDPISEHNRLYWYRQTLGQGPEFLTYFQNEAQLEKSRLLSDRFSAERPKGSFSTLEIQRTEQGDSAMYLCASSLGATDTQYFGPGTRLTVL.

V and J are TRBV11-3 and TRBJ2-1, with 8 bases identical to TRBD2. The trim removed 4 bases at V and 1 base at J, leaving 6 bases unmatched. Germline values: CDR1 SGHNT, CDR2 YENEEA. The CDR3 is 16 residues long. CDR3 bases: TGTGCCAGCAGCTCCTCCCCGGGGGGGTCCTACAATGAGCAGTTCTTC. This encodes CASSSSPGGSYNEQFF.

The gene calls are TRBV18 and TRBJ2-1; weak D call: TRBD1 (5 bases). The length of the CDR3 is 15 residues. V lost 0 bases and J lost 7, with 13 bases in between. The germline gives CDR1 KGHSH, CDR2 LQKENI. CDR3: CASSPPNTGRNEQFF. The CDR3 DNA sequence: TGTGCCAGCTCACCACCGAACACAGGCCGTAATGAGCAGTTCTTC.

This chain connects TRBV5-6 to TRBJ2-7; 9 bases are a match to TRBD1. V lost 2 bases and J lost 5; bases outside the gene matches: 5. The germline CDR1 and CDR2 sequences are SGHDT and YYEEEE. This CDR3 contains 14 residues. CDR3 nucleotides: TGTGCCAGCAGCTTTGGGACAGGGCTCGACGAGCAGTACTTC. Its protein is CASSFGTGLDEQYF. Supplemented by reference TRBV5-6 and TRBJ2-7, the full variable domain reads DAGVTQSPTHLIKTRGQQVTLRCSPKSGHDTVSWYQQALGQGPQFIFQYYEEEERQRGNFPDRFSGHQFPNYSSELNVNALLLGDSALYLCASSFGTGLDEQYFGPGTRLTVT.

This chain connects TRBV9 to TRBJ2-1, with D perhaps TRBD2 (7 bases). The V and J ends lost 1 base and 9 bases respectively, with 20 bases between them. CDR3 length equals 16 residues. The V gene's germline CDR1 is SGDLS and CDR2 YYNGEE. The CDR3 region is CASSVLSGAGVTEQFF. CDR3 nucleotides: TGTGCCAGCAGCGTATTGTCAGGGGCGGGAGTCACTGAGCAGTTCTTC. The full variable domain, its missing parts supplied by reference TRBV9 and TRBJ2-1, is DSGVTQTPKHLITATGQRVTLRCSPRSGDLSVYWYQQSLDQGLQFLIQYYNGEERAKGNILERFSAQQFPDLHSELNLSSLELGDSALYFCASSVLSGAGVTEQFFGPGTRLTVL.

The chain combines TRBV7-9 with TRBJ2-1; 15 nucleotides agree with TRBD2. The CDR3 is made up of 17 amino acids. Germline values: CDR1 SEHNR, CDR2 FQNEAQ (reference sequence). V shed 5 bases, J shed 5 bases, and the junction held 7 bases outside the gene matches. The CDR3 DNA reads TGTGCCAGCAGCCAAAGCGGGACTAGCGGGAGGAACAATGAGCAGTTCTTC. Amino acid sequence: CASSQSGTSGRNNEQFF. Combining the CDR3 with reference TRBV7-9 and TRBJ2-1 gives the whole variable domain DTGVSQNPRHKITKRGQNVTFRCDPISEHNRLYWYRQTLGQGPEFLTYFQNEAQLEKSRLLSDRFSAERPKGSFSTLEIQRTEQGDSAMYLCASSQSGTSGRNNEQFFGPGTRLTVL.

The chain has TRBV7-3 and TRBJ2-1; TRBD2 might be the D (6 bases). The CDR3 extends over 15 amino acids. V lost 5 bases, J lost 6 bases, and 17 bases lay in between. Germline CDR1 SGHTA, CDR2 FQGTGA. In nucleotides, the CDR3 is TGTGCCAGCAGCCGTCTAGCGTCGAGTGGCAATGAGCAGTTCTTC. This encodes CASSRLASSGNEQFF.

The chain carries TRBV5-1 and TRBJ1-2, with D tentatively TRBD1 (5 bases). In germline, CDR1 is SGHRS, CDR2 YFSETQ. The CDR3 has 18 residues. V lost 4 bases and J lost 5, with 27 bases in between. The CDR3 DNA follows: TGCGCCAGCAGCCCTGGAAGGGACCCGGAGCCCCGGGGGTATGGCTACACCTTC. Amino acids: CASSPGRDPEPRGYGYTF.

The chain is built from TRBV4-3 and TRBJ2-7; D is perhaps TRBD1 (5 bases). The V and J ends lost 4 bases and 0 bases respectively, with 7 bases between them. The CDR3 totals 13 residues. Germline assignment: CDR1 LGHNA and CDR2 YSLEER. This CDR3 reads CASSPGFSYEQYF. CDR3 DNA sequence: TGCGCCAGCAGCCCAGGGTTCTCCTACGAGCAGTACTTC.

V gene TRBV6-5 combines with J gene TRBJ2-2, with 9 bases matching TRBD1. Per the germline V gene, CDR1 is MNHEY and CDR2 is SVGAGI. The CDR3 loop spans 15 amino acids. Losses at the gene ends were 2 bases for V and 5 bases for J; bases not matched to a gene: 3. CDR3 coding DNA: TGTGCCAGCAGTTACGGGACAGGGATGACCGGGGAGCTGTTTTTT. This codes for CASSYGTGMTGELFF.

The chain combines TRBV28 with TRBJ2-3; 12 bases line up with TRBD2. CDR3 length equals 17 residues. Germline assignment: CDR1 MDHEN and CDR2 SYDVKM. V was pared by 2 bases and J by 2 bases, with 5 bases of the junction left unmatched. CDR3 loop: CASSLALAGGYTDTQYF. The DNA of the CDR3 is TGTGCCAGCAGTTTAGCCCTAGCGGGAGGGTACACAGATACGCAGTATTTT.

This sequence joins TRBV28 and TRBJ2-2, with 10 bases that match TRBD1. The J segment lost 5 bases and the V segment lost 4 bases, leaving 4 bases of the junction unmatched. Germline loops: CDR1 MDHEN, CDR2 SYDVKM. The CDR3 spans 15 residues. Here the CDR3 reads CASSSRQGATGELFF. The CDR3 nucleotides read TGTGCCAGCAGTTCACGACAGGGGGCGACCGGGGAGCTGTTTTTT.

The V call is TRBV9, the J call TRBJ2-1; weak D call: TRBD1 (5 bases). V lost 0 bases and J lost 3, with 19 bases in between. CDR1 SGDLS and CDR2 YYNGEE come from the germline V gene. The CDR3 is 18 residues long. CDR3 DNA sequence: TGTGCCAGCAGCGTAGGGCAGGGCACGGCAGAAAGCTACAATGAGCAGTTCTTC. Amino acid sequence: CASSVGQGTAESYNEQFF.

The V and J genes are TRBV6-1 and TRBJ1-2, with no clear D. The CDR3 sequence is 16 residues long. CDR1 is MNHNS, CDR2 SASEGT, per germline. The V and J ends lost 1 base and 5 bases respectively, with 17 bases between them. Here the CDR3 DNA reads TGTGCCAGCAGTGAAGGTGGAGGGCGCCTTTCTTATGGCTACACCTTC. Its protein product is CASSEGGGRLSYGYTF.

The rearrangement links TRBV6-1 to TRBJ1-4; 10 bases fit TRBD1. The CDR3 is 15 amino acids. V lost 5 bases to trimming and J lost 6 bases; unmatched junction nucleotides: 6. Per germline, CDR1 MNHNS and CDR2 SASEGT. The DNA for the CDR3 is TGTGCCAGCAGTTTGGACGACAGGGGGCATGAAAAACTGTTTTTT. Translating it yields CASSLDDRGHEKLFF.

This chain links TRBV9 with TRBJ1-4; D might be TRBD1 (6 bases). This CDR3 is 17 amino acids long. From germline, CDR1 is SGDLS and CDR2 YYNGEE. Trimming stripped 4 bases from V and 0 bases from J, with 16 bases between. CDR3 loop: CASSPNREQTTNEKLFF. Written as DNA, the CDR3 is TGTGCCAGCAGCCCAAACAGGGAGCAAACAACTAATGAAAAACTGTTTTTT.

The chain carries TRBV7-2 and TRBJ2-5; D is uncertain. V was shortened by 0 bases and J by 1 base, with 3 bases between the two germline ends. Germline V gene sequence: CDR1 SGHTA, CDR2 FQGNSA. This CDR3 contains 13 residues. CDR3 sequence (DNA): TGTGCCAGCAGCTTAGCTCTCCAAGAGACCCAGTACTTC. Amino acid sequence: CASSLALQETQYF.

The J gene is TRBJ2-5, the V gene TRBV5-4; D gene uncertain. Germline V gene data show CDR1 as SGHNT and CDR2 as YYREEE (reference sequence). This CDR3 region has 13 residues. V was clipped by 4 bases and J by 1 base, with 8 bases between them. DNA for the CDR3: TGTGCCAGCAGCCCCCCGGGCCAAGAGACCCAGTACTTC. It specifies CASSPPGQETQYF.

The CDR3 coding sequence is TGCGCCAGCAGCTTGGCTGTGACAGGGGGCACAGATACGCAGTATTTT. It codes for CASSLAVTGGTDTQYF. The V call is TRBV5-1, the J call TRBJ2-3; 8 bases fit TRBD1. Germline lookup yields CDR1 SGHRS and CDR2 YFSETQ. The CDR3 runs to 16 residues. J was trimmed by 1 base and V by 0 bases; bases with no gene match: 4.

The chain is built from TRBV13 and TRBJ1-2; D not certain. The CDR3 is made up of 14 amino acids. Germline loops: CDR1 PRHDT, CDR2 FYEKMQ (reference sequence). V was clipped by 0 bases and J by 2 bases, with 7 bases between them. The CDR3 spells CASSLGPGNYGYTF. DNA for the CDR3: TGTGCCAGCAGCTTAGGTCCGGGGAACTATGGCTACACCTTC.

The CDR3 is CASSLGQGGETQYF. The CDR3 DNA follows: TGTGCCAGTAGCCTGGGACAGGGTGGGGAGACCCAGTACTTC. The chain has TRBV19 and TRBJ2-5, with 9 positions matching TRBD1. This CDR3 spans 14 amino acids. Germline-derived CDR1 and CDR2 are LNHDA and SQIVND (reference sequence). V gave up 6 bases and J gave up 5 bases; unmatched junction bases: 7.

The CDR3 region is CAISESRATDTQYF. In DNA form, the CDR3 reads TGTGCCATCAGTGAGTCGAGGGCCACAGATACGCAGTATTTT. This chain uses TRBV10-3 with TRBJ2-3; D might be TRBD2 (5 bases). Germline V gene sequence: CDR1 ENHRY, CDR2 SYGVKD. V shed 0 bases and J shed 2 bases, with 6 bases lying between them. This CDR3 has 14 residues.

This clone was picked up one time. The rearrangement uses TRBV6-5 and TRBJ1-5, with 7 bases matching TRBD1. Germline V gene data show CDR1 as MNHEY and CDR2 as SVGAGI. V shed 6 bases and J 0 bases; nucleotides not matched to a gene: 5. There are 15 residues in the CDR3. The chain's CDR3 is CASSHRQGSNQPQHF. DNA of the CDR3: TGTGCCAGCAGCCATAGACAGGGTAGCAATCAGCCCCAGCATTTT.

The rearrangement uses TRBV7-9 and TRBJ1-1; D uncertain. The CDR3 has 13 amino acids. Germline loops: CDR1 SEHNR, CDR2 FQNEAQ (reference sequence). V lost 5 bases to trimming and J lost 2 bases, with 9 bases between them. CDR3 residues: CASSETENTEAFF. As DNA, the CDR3 is TGTGCCAGCAGCGAAACAGAAAACACTGAAGCTTTCTTT.

The chain joins TRBV10-2 to TRBJ2-7, with 9 positions matching TRBD2. The CDR3 length is 14 residues. Trimming cost V 6 bases and J 5 bases; bases outside gene matches: 8. In germline, CDR1 is WSHSY, CDR2 SAAADI. For the CDR3, the DNA is TGCGCCAGCAGAGCCAGCGGGGGGATGGACGAGCAGTACTTC. Its translation is CASRASGGMDEQYF.

Only one count was recorded for this clone. The genes are TRBV7-2 and TRBJ2-7, with D unclear. CDR3 length: 13 amino acids. Germline V CDR1 and CDR2: SGHTA, FQGNSA. The V end was cut by 0 bases, the J end by 4 bases, with 7 bases between. CDR3 region: CASSLANNYEQYF. CDR3 nucleotides: TGTGCCAGCAGCTTAGCTAACAATTACGAGCAGTACTTC. Full variable domain (missing parts from reference TRBV7-2 and TRBJ2-7): GAGVSQSPSNKVTEKGKDVELRCDPISGHTALYWYRQSLGQGLEFLIYFQGNSAPDKSGLPSDRFSAERTGGSVSTLTIQRTQQEDSAVYLCASSLANNYEQYFGPGTRLTVT.

The gene calls are TRBV21-1 and TRBJ2-7; TRBD2 is the table's D call, not checked against the DNA. TRBV21-1 is a known pseudogene. This CDR3 has 16 amino acids. The CDR3 DNA follows: TGTGCCAGCAGCAAAGCCCGTAGTCGGAGCTCCTACGAGCAGTACTTC. The encoded protein is CASSKARSRSSYEQYF.

The genes are TRBV2 and TRBJ2-6; 9 positions agree with TRBD1. In germline, CDR1 is SNHLY, CDR2 FYNNEI. With 4 bases clipped from V and 0 bases from J, the junction kept 4 bases outside the gene matches. This CDR3 has 17 residues. The CDR3 reads CASSGTGDFSGANVLTF. The CDR3 DNA follows: TGTGCCAGCAGTGGGACAGGGGATTTCTCTGGGGCCAACGTCCTGACTTTC.

The gene calls are TRBV4-2 and TRBJ2-3; tentative D call: TRBD2 (6 bases). The CDR3 has 16 residues. V was trimmed by 2 bases and J by 8 bases, leaving 20 bases between them. Germline loops: CDR1 LGHNA, CDR2 YNFKEQ. This CDR3 is CASSQSPGTPFSTQYF. CDR3 nucleotide sequence: TGTGCCAGCAGCCAATCCCCCGGGACTCCGTTTTCTACGCAGTATTTT.

CDR3 amino acids: CASSQPRRAGNTIYF. DNA of the CDR3: TGCGCCAGCAGCCAGCCCAGGCGGGCTGGAAACACCATATATTTT. The J gene is TRBJ1-3, the V gene TRBV4-1; D not certain. CDR1 is MGHRA and CDR2 is YSYEKL in the germline V gene. V shed 3 bases and J shed 2 bases, with 11 bases lying between them. This CDR3 contains 15 residues.

The chain combines TRBV28 with TRBJ1-1, with D perhaps TRBD1 (5 bases). With 3 bases removed from V and 4 bases from J, the gap between germline ends came to 12 bases. CDR3 length: 14 amino acids. Germline V CDR1 and CDR2: MDHEN, SYDVKM. The CDR3 region is CASSFGLGGTEAFF. Written as DNA, the CDR3 is TGTGCCAGCAGTTTCGGCCTCGGGGGCACTGAAGCTTTCTTT.

The J gene is TRBJ1-1, the V gene TRBV6-1, with D possibly being TRBD1 (5 bases). From germline, CDR1 is MNHNS and CDR2 SASEGT. The CDR3 is 15 residues long. The ends were cut back, 1 base at V and 6 bases at J, with 15 bases in the middle. CDR3 protein: CASSEEIRAAAEAFF. The DNA for the CDR3 is TGTGCCAGCAGTGAAGAGATCAGGGCTGCGGCTGAAGCTTTCTTT.